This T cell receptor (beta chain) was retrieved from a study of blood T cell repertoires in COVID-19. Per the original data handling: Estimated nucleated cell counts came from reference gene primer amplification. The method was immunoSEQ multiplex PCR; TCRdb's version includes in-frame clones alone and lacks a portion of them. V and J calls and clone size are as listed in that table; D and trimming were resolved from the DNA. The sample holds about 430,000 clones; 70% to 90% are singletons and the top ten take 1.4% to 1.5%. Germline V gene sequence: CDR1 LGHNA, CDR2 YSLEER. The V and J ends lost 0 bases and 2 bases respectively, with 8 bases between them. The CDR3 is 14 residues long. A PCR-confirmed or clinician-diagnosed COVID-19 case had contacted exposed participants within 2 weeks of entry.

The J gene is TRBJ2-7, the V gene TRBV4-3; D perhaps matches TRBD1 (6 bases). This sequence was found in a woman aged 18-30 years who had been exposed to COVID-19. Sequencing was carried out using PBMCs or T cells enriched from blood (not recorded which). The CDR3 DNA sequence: TGCGCCAGCAGCCAAGAGACAGGACCCTACGAGCAGTACTTC. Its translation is CASSQETGPYEQYF.